The 22 T cell receptor beta chains below come from one sample, sequenced in a study of T cell changes during pregnancy in multiple sclerosis. The protocol was immunoSEQ multiplex PCR, while the TCRdb copy is restricted to in-frame clones and leaves out a portion. The sample contains under 120,000 clones, more than 85% of which appear only once. The sequencing here drew on peripheral blood, taken after pregnancy. These receptor sequences come from a female donor with multiple sclerosis, enrolled in a pregnancy study.

The genes are TRBV10-3 and TRBJ2-3, with 16 positions matching TRBD2. Germline CDR1 reads ENHRY; CDR2 reads SYGVKD. CDR3 length equals 17 residues. The trim removed 6 bases at V and 1 base at J, leaving 4 bases unmatched. The CDR3 here is CAIRGLAGGEGTDTQYF. Written as DNA, the CDR3 is TGTGCCATCAGGGGACTAGCGGGGGGGGAGGGCACAGATACGCAGTATTTT.

The V gene is TRBV15, the J gene TRBJ1-3; perhaps TRBD1 as D (5 bases). Per germline, CDR1 LNHNV and CDR2 YYDKDF (reference sequence). V was pared by 0 bases and J by 2 bases, with 11 bases between. The CDR3 is 16 amino acids. Written as DNA, the CDR3 is TGTGCCACCAGCAGAGATTTGGAAGGGGCTGGAAACACCATATATTTT. Translation: CATSRDLEGAGNTIYF.

The chain has TRBV19 and TRBJ2-2; 11 bases fit TRBD2. The ends lost 3 bases at V and 1 base at J; junction bases unmatched: 1. The length of the CDR3 is 16 residues. Germline CDR1 and CDR2: LNHDA and SQIVND (reference sequence). The CDR3, as DNA: TGTGCCAGTAGTATGCTAGCGGGGGGGAACACCGGGGAGCTGTTTTTT. Encoded protein: CASSMLAGGNTGELFF.

The chain is built from TRBV9 and TRBJ2-5; D may be TRBD2 (5 bases). The CDR3 length is 15 residues. V lost 2 bases and J 5 bases, leaving 16 bases between the germline ends. The germline CDR1 and CDR2 sequences are SGDLS and YYNGEE. The CDR3 loop reads CASSVEVEDLETQYF. The CDR3 DNA follows: TGTGCCAGCAGCGTCGAGGTGGAGGATTTGGAGACCCAGTACTTC.

The genes are TRBV2 and TRBJ2-1; 7 bases map to TRBD2. Germline V CDR1 and CDR2: SNHLY, FYNNEI. With V trimmed by 6 bases and J by 1 base, 3 bases remained unmatched. The CDR3 totals 14 residues. The CDR3, as DNA: TGTGCCAGCAGCGCTAGCGGATCCTACAATGAGCAGTTCTTC. Translating gives CASSASGSYNEQFF. The entire variable domain, with the rest obtained from reference TRBV2 and TRBJ2-1, is as follows: EPEVTQTPSHQVTQMGQEVILRCVPISNHLYFYWYRQILGQKVEFLVSFYNNEISEKSEIFDDQFSVERPDGSNFTLKIRSTKLEDSAMYFCASSASGSYNEQFFGPGTRLTVL.

This chain joins TRBV7-2 and TRBJ2-7; 7 bases agree with TRBD1. The CDR3 totals 14 residues. Germline loops: CDR1 SGHTA, CDR2 FQGNSA. V lost 2 bases and J lost 3; bases outside the gene matches: 4. The CDR3 region has the DNA TGTGCCAGCAGCTTAAACAGGGGTAGCTACGAGCAGTACTTC. This codes for CASSLNRGSYEQYF.

The chain uses TRBV10-3 and TRBJ2-2, with TRBD1 as a possible D gene (5 bases). The CDR3 is 18 residues long. The V gene lost 0 bases and the J gene lost 0 bases, with 14 bases spanning the gap. CDR1 and CDR2 from the germline V gene are ENHRY and SYGVKD. Here the CDR3 reads CAISESRGTGTNTGELFF. DNA for the CDR3: TGTGCCATCAGTGAGTCAAGGGGCACAGGAACGAACACCGGGGAGCTGTTTTTT.

The rearrangement links TRBV21-1 to TRBJ2-7; the D call of TRBD2 is as the table states it, not checked on the DNA. TRBV21-1 is designated a pseudogene. This CDR3 has 14 residues. CDR3 in amino acids: CASSKGTCAYEQYF. CDR3 coding DNA: TGTGCCAGCAGCAAAGGAACCTGCGCCTACGAGCAGTACTTC.

J is TRBJ1-1 and V is TRBV5-5; TRBD1 aligns across 12 bases. The CDR3 covers 15 residues. CDR1 and CDR2 (germline): SGHKS, YYEKEE (reference sequence). J lost 4 bases, V lost 3 bases, and 4 bases had no gene match. For the CDR3, the DNA is TGTGCCAGCAGCTGGGGACAGGGGGCGAGCACTGAAGCTTTCTTT. Translating it yields CASSWGQGASTEAFF. The whole variable domain, filled in from reference TRBV5-5 and TRBJ1-1, reads DAGVTQSPTHLIKTRGQQVTLRCSPISGHKSVSWYQQVLGQGPQFIFQYYEKEERGRGNFPDRFSARQFPNYSSELNVNALLLGDSALYLCASSWGQGASTEAFFGQGTRLTVV.

This chain connects TRBV28 to TRBJ1-1; no clear D gene. V gave up 5 bases and J gave up 4 bases, with 20 bases separating them. The V gene's germline CDR1 is MDHEN and CDR2 SYDVKM. The CDR3 totals 16 residues. The CDR3 DNA sequence: TGTGCCAGCAGTCCAATCGGGGAATCGGAGGGCACTGAAGCTTTCTTT. This encodes CASSPIGESEGTEAFF.

The rearrangement links TRBV10-2 to TRBJ2-3; the D gene is possibly TRBD2 (5 bases). The CDR3 is 15 amino acids. V lost 7 bases and J 2 bases, leaving 16 bases between the germline ends. Germline CDR1 and CDR2: WSHSY and SAAADI. Here the CDR3 DNA reads TGCGCCAGCATAAGAGGAACGGGGATCACAGATACGCAGTATTTT. It encodes CASIRGTGITDTQYF.

The chain has TRBV4-1 and TRBJ1-4; TRBD1 matches 7 bases. The CDR3 sequence is 15 residues long. Losses at the gene ends were 0 bases for V and 10 bases for J; bases not matched to a gene: 8. Per germline, CDR1 MGHRA and CDR2 YSYEKL. The DNA of the CDR3 is TGCGCCAGCAGCCAAGAAAAGGGGGCGTTTGTAAAACTGTTTTTT. Protein: CASSQEKGAFVKLFF.

This chain links TRBV5-6 with TRBJ2-1, with D maybe TRBD1 (7 bases). V was pared by 4 bases and J by 0 bases, with 20 bases between. The CDR3 covers 18 residues. Germline V gene data show CDR1 as SGHDT and CDR2 as YYEEEE. The CDR3 protein is CASSLGWGAGGSYNEQFF. The CDR3 DNA reads as TGTGCCAGCAGCCTGGGGTGGGGGGCAGGGGGCTCCTACAATGAGCAGTTCTTC.

The rearrangement joins TRBV19 to TRBJ1-2; D may be TRBD1 (5 bases). This CDR3 comprises 16 residues. The germline CDR1 and CDR2 sequences are LNHDA and SQIVND (reference sequence). V lost 2 bases, J lost 0 bases, and 13 bases lay in between. The CDR3 sequence is CASSIQGAASNYGYTF. CDR3 in DNA: TGTGCCAGTAGTATACAGGGCGCAGCTTCTAACTATGGCTACACCTTC.

V is TRBV9 and J is TRBJ1-4; no reliable D call. With 3 bases removed from V and 7 bases from J, the gap between germline ends came to 4 bases. The germline V gene has CDR1 SGDLS and CDR2 YYNGEE. The CDR3 consists of 11 residues. The chain's CDR3 is CASSGGEKLFF. The CDR3 DNA reads as TGTGCCAGCAGCGGAGGTGAAAAACTGTTTTTT.

V and J are TRBV15 and TRBJ2-6; D is unresolved. The CDR3 covers 17 residues. Germline V CDR1 and CDR2: LNHNV, YYDKDF (reference sequence). Between the trimmed V and J ends, which lost 0 bases and 1 base, there was a span of 10 bases. CDR3 amino acids: CATSRDEPRSGANVLTF. CDR3 nucleotide sequence: TGTGCCACCAGCAGAGATGAACCGCGTTCTGGGGCCAACGTCCTGACTTTC.

The rearrangement links TRBV5-1 to TRBJ2-1, with D possibly TRBD2 on 6 matching bases. The CDR3 sequence is 16 residues long. Trimming took 4 bases from V and 1 from J, leaving 15 bases between them. Germline lookup yields CDR1 SGHRS and CDR2 YFSETQ. The CDR3 sequence is CASSLIGGGSYNEQFF. The CDR3 nucleotides read TGCGCCAGCAGCCTGATCGGGGGTGGGTCCTACAATGAGCAGTTCTTC.

CDR3 sequence (DNA): TGTGCCAGCAGCTCCGACCCCGGGGACTCTGGAAACACCATATATTTT. Its translation: CASSSDPGDSGNTIYF. V is TRBV13 and J is TRBJ1-3; no firm D call. V lost 4 bases to trimming and J lost 0 bases, with 13 bases between them. This CDR3 region has 16 residues. The germline V gene has CDR1 PRHDT and CDR2 FYEKMQ (reference sequence).

The rearrangement uses TRBV5-8 and TRBJ1-5; possibly TRBD1 for D (6 bases). Germline V gene sequence: CDR1 SGHTS, CDR2 YDEGEE. The ends were cut back, 4 bases at V and 2 bases at J, with 13 bases in the middle. This CDR3 region has 15 residues. The CDR3 DNA sequence: TGTGCCAGCAGCCCAGGGGTATTAGGCAATCAGCCCCAGCATTTT. As protein: CASSPGVLGNQPQHF.

The rearrangement joins TRBV29-1 to TRBJ1-2, with D perhaps matching TRBD1 (6 bases). Germline CDR1 SQVTM, CDR2 ANQGSEA. This CDR3 is 13 amino acids long. V was trimmed by 7 bases and J by 0 bases, leaving 12 bases between them. The CDR3 protein is CSAEGGANYGYTF. The CDR3 nucleotides are TGCAGCGCTGAGGGGGGGGCTAACTATGGCTACACCTTC.

The chain has TRBV27 and TRBJ2-5; TRBD2 is a possible D gene (6 bases). This CDR3 has 16 residues. Germline V CDR1 and CDR2: MNHEY, SMNVEV (reference sequence). Trimming stripped 2 bases from V and 4 bases from J, with 17 bases between. CDR3: CASSLGSGGSAETQYF. The CDR3 nucleotides are TGTGCCAGCAGTTTAGGGTCTGGGGGGTCGGCAGAGACCCAGTACTTC.

J is TRBJ1-6 and V is TRBV7-2; D ambiguous. Trimming took 1 base from V and 0 from J, leaving 10 bases between them. Germline CDR1 is SGHTA and CDR2 is FQGNSA. CDR3 length: 17 amino acids. Here the CDR3 DNA reads TGTGCCAGCAGCTTAGTATTCGCGAGCTCCTATAATTCACCCCTCCACTTT. Its translation is CASSLVFASSYNSPLHF.